This T cell receptor beta chain was documented in a study of blood T cell repertoires in COVID-19. For the study at large: Italy, Spain and the United States were the sources of the convalescent and acute COVID-19 samples. PBMCs, B-cell-depleted T cells, or T cells were the source of the cDNA or gDNA that made up the material.

One Seattle source followed patients from active infection through their disease course. The V gene's germline CDR1 is SQVTM and CDR2 ANQGSEA. The CDR3 is 14 amino acids. Trimming pared 7 bases from V and 6 bases from J, leaving 21 bases between. The protocol was immunoSEQ multiplex PCR, while the TCRdb copy is restricted to in-frame clones and leaves out a portion. The table shows roughly 200,000 clones, with approximately 83% occurring only once. The clonotype originates from a middle-aged woman with COVID-19, enrolled during active disease. The sequenced material came from peripheral blood. The J gene is TRBJ1-1, the V gene TRBV29-1, with a weak D call TRBD1 (6 bases). The CDR3: CSGGAHTGGSEAFF. CDR3 nucleotide sequence: TGCAGCGGCGGGGCCCACACGGGGGGCTCTGAAGCTTTCTTT.